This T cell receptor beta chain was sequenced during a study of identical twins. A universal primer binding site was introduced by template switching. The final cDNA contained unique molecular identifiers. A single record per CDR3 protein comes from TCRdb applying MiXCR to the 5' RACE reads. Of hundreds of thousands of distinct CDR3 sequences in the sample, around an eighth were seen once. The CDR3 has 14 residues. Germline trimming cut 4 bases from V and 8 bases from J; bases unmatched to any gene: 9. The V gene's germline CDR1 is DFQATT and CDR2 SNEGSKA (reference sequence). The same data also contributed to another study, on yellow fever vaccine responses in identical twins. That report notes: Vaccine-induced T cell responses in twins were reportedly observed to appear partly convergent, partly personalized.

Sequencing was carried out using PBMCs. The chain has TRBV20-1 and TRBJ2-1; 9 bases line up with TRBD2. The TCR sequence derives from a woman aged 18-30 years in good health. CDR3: CSAKGAGGPHEQFF. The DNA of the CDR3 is TGCAGTGCTAAGGGGGCGGGAGGGCCCCATGAGCAGTTCTTC.